The next 20 T cell receptor beta chains were all read from a single sample in a study of cytomegalovirus exposure and HLA in healthy donors. In the PCR, 60 Vbeta and 13 Jbeta primers were used. Only in-frame clones appear in the TCRdb table, and some are missing; sequencing was by immunoSEQ multiplex PCR. The sample lists 300,000 or so clones; approximately 84% were seen once. The specimen sequenced was PBMCs. These receptors all stem from a woman between 40 and 55 years old in good health and CMV-seropositive.

The chain combines TRBV7-9 with TRBJ1-4, with a tentative D call TRBD1 (5 bases). CDR1 SEHNR and CDR2 FQNEAQ come from the germline V gene (reference sequence). This CDR3 is 13 amino acids long. The ends were cut back, 1 base at V and 10 bases at J, with 10 bases in the middle. The CDR3 coding sequence is TGTGCCAGCAGCTTAGGGCTGGGGGGAAAACTGTTTTTT. Translation gives CASSLGLGGKLFF.

This clone was seen a few times. The chain is built from TRBV6-5 and TRBJ2-5; possibly TRBD2 for D (5 bases). The V gene lost 4 bases and the J gene lost 1 base, with 16 bases spanning the gap. The germline gives CDR1 MNHEY, CDR2 SVGAGI. The CDR3 is 16 residues long. CDR3 DNA: TGTGCCAGCAGTTCCTTTGGGGAGAGACCCCAAGAGACCCAGTACTTC. This translates into CASSSFGERPQETQYF.

This sequence joins TRBV30 and TRBJ2-1; D perhaps matches TRBD2 (6 bases). The germline CDR1 and CDR2 sequences are GTSNPN and SVGIG (reference sequence). V dropped 2 bases and J dropped 10 bases, with 18 bases sitting between them. The CDR3 runs to 14 residues. The CDR3 coding sequence is TGTGCCTGGAGTAGGGCAGAACCTCGGGGGGAGCAGTTCTTC. It codes for CAWSRAEPRGEQFF.

The rearrangement joins TRBV7-9 to TRBJ1-1, with D tentatively TRBD1 (6 bases). This CDR3 is built from 15 residues. The V and J ends lost 3 bases and 1 base respectively, with 12 bases between them. Germline loops: CDR1 SEHNR, CDR2 FQNEAQ (reference sequence). The CDR3 region has the DNA TGTGCCAGCAGCTTCCACCGGGACAAGAACACTGAAGCTTTCTTT. Translated: CASSFHRDKNTEAFF.

The J gene is TRBJ2-3, the V gene TRBV5-1; 10 nucleotides align to TRBD1. Per germline, CDR1 SGHRS and CDR2 YFSETQ. This CDR3 has 17 amino acids. V lost 4 bases, J lost 5 bases, and 13 bases stayed unmatched. The CDR3 spells CASSTKRGTGVVDTQYF. In DNA, the CDR3 is TGCGCCAGCAGCACCAAAAGGGGGACAGGGGTTGTAGATACGCAGTATTTT.

A few counts support this clone. The rearrangement uses TRBV7-6 and TRBJ2-1, with 8 bases matching TRBD1. The length of the CDR3 is 15 residues. With 2 bases clipped from V and 9 bases from J, the junction kept 9 bases outside the gene matches. Germline CDR1 reads SGHVS; CDR2 reads FNYEAQ. Written as DNA, the CDR3 is TGTGCCAGCAGCTTATCCCACAGGGGGGAAGGTGAGCAGTTCTTC. This codes for CASSLSHRGEGEQFF.

The chain combines TRBV15 with TRBJ2-2, with a tentative D call TRBD2 (5 bases). V lost 4 bases to trimming and J lost 7 bases, with 16 bases between them. The germline V gene encodes CDR1 LNHNV and CDR2 YYDKDF (reference sequence). This CDR3 contains 15 residues. The CDR3 loop is CATSTTPGRSGELFF. CDR3 in DNA: TGTGCCACCAGCACTACCCCGGGAAGAAGCGGGGAGCTGTTTTTT.

This sequence joins TRBV7-2 and TRBJ2-7; TRBD2 might be the D (5 bases). V shed 0 bases and J shed 6 bases, with 9 bases lying between them. The CDR3 extends over 13 amino acids. Germline assignment: CDR1 SGHTA and CDR2 FQGNSA. The CDR3, as DNA: TGTGCCAGCAGCTTAGCGTCTAGCATCGAGCAGTACTTC. It codes for CASSLASSIEQYF.

The rearrangement joins TRBV29-1 to TRBJ2-5, with D hard to call. V was trimmed by 4 bases and J by 5 bases, leaving 11 bases between them. Germline assignment: CDR1 SQVTM and CDR2 ANQGSEA. There are 12 residues in the CDR3. The CDR3 region is CSVATGGETQYF. The CDR3 DNA reads TGCAGCGTTGCCACCGGCGGTGAGACCCAGTACTTC.

The chain employs TRBV6-5 and TRBJ2-7; maybe TRBD1 (7 bases). The CDR3 runs to 15 residues. Germline CDR1 MNHEY, CDR2 SVGAGI. V was pared by 2 bases and J by 2 bases, with 13 bases between. CDR3 loop: CASSYNQGGAYEQYF. The CDR3 DNA sequence: TGTGCCAGCAGTTACAATCAGGGGGGTGCCTACGAGCAGTACTTC.

The chain uses TRBV7-3 and TRBJ2-3; 7 bases are a match to TRBD2. There are 15 residues in the CDR3. Trimming took 4 bases from V and 5 from J; bases not matched to a gene: 9. CDR1 and CDR2 from the germline V gene are SGHTA and FQGTGA. CDR3 DNA: TGTGCCAGCAGCTCATGGGCGGGAGACATAGATACGCAGTATTTT. Protein sequence: CASSSWAGDIDTQYF.

This clone was seen a single time. J is TRBJ2-7 and V is TRBV6-1; D is possibly TRBD2 (5 bases). The CDR3 totals 15 residues. Germline V gene data show CDR1 as MNHNS and CDR2 as SASEGT. V lost 0 bases and J 2 bases, leaving 11 bases between the germline ends. DNA for the CDR3: TGTGCCAGCAGTGAAGCGCCCAGCGGCCCCTACGAGCAGTACTTC. It encodes CASSEAPSGPYEQYF.

V is TRBV15 and J is TRBJ2-4, with TRBD1 as a possible D gene (6 bases). Per the germline V gene, CDR1 is LNHNV and CDR2 is YYDKDF (reference sequence). The germline V and J ends were trimmed by 3 bases and 6 bases, with 15 bases remaining between them. The CDR3 totals 15 residues. The CDR3: CATSRDPGDGNIQYF. In DNA, the CDR3 is TGTGCCACCAGCAGGGACCCAGGGGACGGAAACATTCAGTACTTC.

The chain joins TRBV27 to TRBJ2-7; 11 bases fit TRBD2. V lost 3 bases and J lost 6; bases outside the gene matches: 4. This CDR3 contains 14 residues. The germline V gene encodes CDR1 MNHEY and CDR2 SMNVEV (reference sequence). DNA of the CDR3: TGTGCCAGCAGTTTCACTAGCGGGAGTCCCGAGCAGTACTTC. Protein product: CASSFTSGSPEQYF.

The gene calls are TRBV19 and TRBJ2-2; 8 nucleotides agree with TRBD1. CDR3 length: 15 amino acids. Germline lookup yields CDR1 LNHDA and CDR2 SQIVND (reference sequence). V gave up 3 bases and J gave up 6 bases; unmatched junction bases: 6. The CDR3 reads CASSIPRGRPGELFF. The CDR3, as DNA: TGTGCCAGTAGTATCCCCAGGGGGCGTCCCGGGGAGCTGTTTTTT.

The CDR3 region is CASSPGGVDEAFF. In DNA form, the CDR3 reads TGTGCCAGCAGCCCAGGGGGCGTGGATGAAGCTTTCTTT. V gene TRBV6-5 combines with J gene TRBJ1-1; 8 bases map to TRBD1. V lost 6 bases, J lost 7 bases, and 7 bases stayed unmatched. Germline V gene lookup returns CDR1 MNHEY and CDR2 SVGAGI. The CDR3 sequence is 13 residues long.

This chain joins TRBV12-5 and TRBJ2-1; 8 bases agree with TRBD2. J was trimmed by 7 bases and V by 7 bases; bases with no gene match: 12. There are 15 residues in the CDR3. The germline gives CDR1 LGHNT, CDR2 FRNRAP. DNA for the CDR3: TGTGCTAGTGCGCCCGGGAGCGGGAGTCCGAATGAGCAGTTCTTC. This sequence encodes CASAPGSGSPNEQFF.

This rearrangement joins TRBV6-5 to TRBJ1-6; 7 bases line up with TRBD1. V lost 6 bases and J lost 9; bases outside the gene matches: 8. The germline CDR1 and CDR2 sequences are MNHEY and SVGAGI. The CDR3 is 14 residues long. The CDR3 loop is CASRVDRVGSPLHF. The CDR3 DNA is TGTGCCAGCAGGGTCGACAGGGTCGGTTCACCCCTCCACTTT.

J is TRBJ2-7 and V is TRBV5-1; the D is unclear. Trimming took 6 bases from V and 6 from J, leaving 19 bases between them. Germline CDR1 and CDR2: SGHRS and YFSETQ. The length of the CDR3 is 14 residues. Here the CDR3 reads CASTEGGASLEQYF. CDR3 DNA sequence: TGCGCCAGCACCGAAGGCGGCGCGTCTCTCGAGCAGTACTTC.

The chain employs TRBV15 and TRBJ1-5; D is perhaps TRBD1 (6 bases). The V gene lost 5 bases and the J gene lost 0 bases, with 11 bases spanning the gap. Germline CDR1 and CDR2: LNHNV and YYDKDF (reference sequence). The CDR3 runs 15 residues. Here the CDR3 reads CATSGQRNSNQPQHF. In DNA, the CDR3 is TGTGCCACCAGCGGACAGAGGAATAGCAATCAGCCCCAGCATTTT.